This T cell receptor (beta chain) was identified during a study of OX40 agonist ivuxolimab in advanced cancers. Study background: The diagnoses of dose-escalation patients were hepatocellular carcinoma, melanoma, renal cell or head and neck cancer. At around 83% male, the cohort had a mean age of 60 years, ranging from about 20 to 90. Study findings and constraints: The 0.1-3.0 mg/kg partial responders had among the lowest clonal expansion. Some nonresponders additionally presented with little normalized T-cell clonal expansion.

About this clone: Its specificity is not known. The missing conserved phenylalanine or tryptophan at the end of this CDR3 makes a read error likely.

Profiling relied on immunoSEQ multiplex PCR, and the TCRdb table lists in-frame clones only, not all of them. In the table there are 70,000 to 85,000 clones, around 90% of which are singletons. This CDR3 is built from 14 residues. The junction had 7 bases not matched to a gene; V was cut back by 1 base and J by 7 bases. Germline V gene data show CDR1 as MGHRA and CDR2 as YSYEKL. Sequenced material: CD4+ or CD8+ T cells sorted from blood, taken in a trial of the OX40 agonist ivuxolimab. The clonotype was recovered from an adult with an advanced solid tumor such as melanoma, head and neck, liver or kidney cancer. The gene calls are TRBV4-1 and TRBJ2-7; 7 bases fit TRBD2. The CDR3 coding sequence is TGCGCCAGCAGCCAAGTATTGGGGGGGGAAGAGCAGTACCTC. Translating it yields CASSQVLGGEEQYL.